Sequencing of this T cell receptor beta chain was carried out in a study of T cell responses to AZD1222 COVID-19 vaccine. The V gene's germline CDR1 is SGHVS and CDR2 FNYEAQ. V lost 5 bases and J lost 2; bases outside the gene matches: 8. The CDR3 contains 16 residues. Libraries were prepared by immunoSEQ multiplex PCR; TCRdb keeps only in-frame clonotypes and omits some of them. The sample contains around 100,000 clones, 85% of which appear only once. J is TRBJ2-5 and V is TRBV7-6; 10 nucleotides align to TRBD2. This specimen consisted of peripheral blood, obtained 28 days after the second AZD1222 dose. The clonotype was recovered from an adult who received the AZD1222 COVID-19 vaccine. The CDR3, as DNA: TGTGCCAGCAGCCCGACCGGGACTAGCGTTCAAGAGACCCAGTACTTC. It specifies CASSPTGTSVQETQYF.